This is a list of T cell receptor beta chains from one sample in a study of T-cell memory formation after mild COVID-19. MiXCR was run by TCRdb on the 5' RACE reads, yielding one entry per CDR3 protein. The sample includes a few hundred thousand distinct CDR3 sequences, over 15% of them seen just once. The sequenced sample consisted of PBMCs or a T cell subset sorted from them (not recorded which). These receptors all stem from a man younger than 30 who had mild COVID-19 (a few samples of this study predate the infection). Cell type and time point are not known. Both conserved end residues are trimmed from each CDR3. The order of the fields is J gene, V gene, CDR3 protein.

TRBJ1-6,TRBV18,ASSPRTGGARNSPLH
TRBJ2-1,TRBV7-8,ASSSERGGWGEQF
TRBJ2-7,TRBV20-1,SATPGTSRSYEQY
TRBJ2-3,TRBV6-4,ASSAVTSGTDTQY
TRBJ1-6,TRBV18,ASRADQDSPLH
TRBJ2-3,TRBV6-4,ASSGQGRPTDTQY
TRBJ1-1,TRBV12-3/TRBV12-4,ASSLAAQDRAF
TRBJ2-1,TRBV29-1,SVVRTIQSSYNEQF
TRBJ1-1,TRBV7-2,ASSAGGDFGTEAF
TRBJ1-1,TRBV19,ASRIVVGYTEAF
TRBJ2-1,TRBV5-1,ASSLGTGYEQF
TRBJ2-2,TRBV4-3,ASSQYPSGGETGELF
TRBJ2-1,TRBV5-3,ARSLVVLAL
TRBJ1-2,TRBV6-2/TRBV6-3,ASILRDSNPQRGYT
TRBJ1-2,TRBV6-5,ASSQGRGKYT
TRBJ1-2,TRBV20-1,SAANTGGVGYT
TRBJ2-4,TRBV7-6,ASSLEGRGGNIQY
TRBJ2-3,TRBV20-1,SALRTGTTDTQY
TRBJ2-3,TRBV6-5,ASRTPLTDTQY
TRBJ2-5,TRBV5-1,ATAPLDRGTQY
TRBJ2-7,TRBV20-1,SARSSGDSYEQY
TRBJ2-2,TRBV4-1,ASSQDGLRTGELF
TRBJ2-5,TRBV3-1,ASSHLMTGGVSSETQY
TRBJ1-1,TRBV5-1,ASSLDTPNTEAF
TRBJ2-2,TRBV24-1,ATSPRGGELF
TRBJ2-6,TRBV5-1,ASSLRPSGANVLT
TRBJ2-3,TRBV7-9,ASTPRERGGGDTQY
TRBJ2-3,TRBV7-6,ASSLAGQGITDTQY
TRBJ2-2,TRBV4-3,ASSQGVLAGNTGELF
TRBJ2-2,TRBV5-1,ASSPRGLLKEDTGELF
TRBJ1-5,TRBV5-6,ASSFRQGLDQPQH
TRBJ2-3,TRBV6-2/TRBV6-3,ASSPVTTDTQY
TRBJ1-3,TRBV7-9,ASSNGNTIY
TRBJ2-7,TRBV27,ASSLSGTYDYEQY
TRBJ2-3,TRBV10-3,AISESTGVDTQY
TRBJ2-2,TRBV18,ASSDSNTGELF
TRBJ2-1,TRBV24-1,ATSDLGPGEDEQF
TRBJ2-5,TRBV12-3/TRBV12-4,ASTLRPQETQY
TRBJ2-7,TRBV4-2,ASSQDRTSDEQY
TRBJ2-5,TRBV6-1,ASSESGGWETQY